Each of the 16 T cell receptor beta chains below was sequenced from the same sample in a study of T cells after yellow fever vaccination. TCRdb reprocessed the 5' RACE reads via MiXCR and lists one record per CDR3 protein. The repertoire holds 300,000 or so distinct CDR3 sequences, with around 10% as singletons. The sequences come from CD4+ T cells sorted from PBMCs, collected 5 days after the yellow fever booster vaccination. The receptors derive from a man aged 18-30 years who received the YFV17D yellow fever vaccine.

This rearrangement joins TRBV18 to TRBJ1-4, with D possibly being TRBD1 (5 bases). The CDR3 contains 16 residues. CDR1 and CDR2 (germline): KGHSH, LQKENI. V dropped 6 bases and J dropped 6 bases, with 20 bases sitting between them. The CDR3 DNA is TGTGCCAGCTCGCGACTTCCGGGACGGAAAGATGAAAAACTGTTTTTT. Its protein product is CASSRLPGRKDEKLFF.

The table lists this clonotype with a few counts. The chain recombines TRBV21-1 with TRBJ2-3; TRBD2, the table's D call, lacks a check against the DNA. TRBV21-1 is described as a pseudogene. The CDR3 is 21 residues long. The CDR3 region is CASSKKGKGITSGPSTDTQYF. CDR3 nucleotide sequence: TGTGCCAGCAGCAAGAAGGGAAAAGGGATCACTAGCGGGCCTAGCACAGATACGCAGTATTTT.

This clonotype was seen ten or more times. The chain employs TRBV3-1 and TRBJ1-2; 7 bases agree with TRBD1. This CDR3 has 13 residues. In germline, CDR1 is LGHDT, CDR2 YNNKEL (reference sequence). With 3 bases clipped from V and 4 bases from J, the junction kept 2 bases outside the gene matches. CDR3 DNA sequence: TGTGCCAGCAGCCAGGGACAGAGCTATGGCTACACCTTC. This sequence encodes CASSQGQSYGYTF.

About this clonotype: This may be a read error, as it is one base from a much larger clone. The rearrangement joins TRBV25-1 to TRBJ2-7, with unresolved D. The CDR3 covers 12 residues. Germline V gives CDR1 MGHDK, CDR2 SYGVNS. V was clipped by 2 bases and J by 4 bases, with 6 bases between them. The CDR3 bases are TGTGCCAGCAGTGAACAGAGTTACGAGCAGTACTTC. Protein sequence: CASSEQSYEQYF.

The rearrangement links TRBV12-3 or TRBV12-4 to TRBJ1-1; perhaps TRBD1 as D (5 bases). The CDR3 runs to 15 residues. The germline V and J ends were trimmed by 7 bases and 0 bases, with 15 bases remaining between them. The CDR3 nucleotides read TGTGCCAGCACCCCAGGGCCCCAGTTGAACACTGAAGCTTTCTTT. It is translated as CASTPGPQLNTEAFF.

This clonotype was seen a handful of times. The V and J genes are TRBV7-9 and TRBJ2-3; no firm D call. Germline V gives CDR1 SEHNR, CDR2 FQNEAQ (reference sequence). The V end lost 5 bases, the J end lost 0 bases, and 9 bases lay between the germline ends. The CDR3 length is 14 residues. The CDR3 bases are TGTGCCAGCAGCCACCCTGGGAGCACAGATACGCAGTATTTT. It specifies CASSHPGSTDTQYF.

The chain recombines TRBV12-3 or TRBV12-4 with TRBJ1-6, with 7 bases that match TRBD1. The length of the CDR3 is 15 residues. With V trimmed by 7 bases and J by 10 bases, 13 bases remained unmatched. The CDR3 bases are TGTGCCAGCACAGAGGGGGCGTTGAGAGTCTCACCCCTCCACTTT. This codes for CASTEGALRVSPLHF.

This clonotype showed up just a few times. The rearrangement joins TRBV3-1 to TRBJ1-2; D call uncertain. CDR1 LGHDT and CDR2 YNNKEL come from the germline V gene (reference sequence). V was shortened by 1 base and J by 5 bases, with 14 bases between the two germline ends. CDR3 size: 15 residues. The CDR3 sequence is CASSQGRDTRYGYTF. In nucleotides, the CDR3 is TGTGCCAGCAGCCAAGGCCGAGATACGAGGTATGGCTACACCTTC. The full variable domain, its missing parts supplied by reference TRBV3-1 and TRBJ1-2, is DTAVSQTPKYLVTQMGNDKSIKCEQNLGHDTMYWYKQDSKKFLKIMFSYNNKELIINETVPNRFSPKSPDKAHLNLHINSLELGDSAVYFCASSQGRDTRYGYTFGSGTRLTVV.

This clonotype was counted once. The chain uses TRBV5-1 and TRBJ2-3; D uncertain. The CDR3 covers 12 residues. The germline V gene encodes CDR1 SGHRS and CDR2 YFSETQ. V was trimmed by 4 bases and J by 8 bases, leaving 11 bases between them. The CDR3 sequence: CASSPQDLTQYF. CDR3 bases: TGCGCCAGCAGCCCTCAGGACCTTACGCAGTATTTT. The variable domain in full, completed from reference TRBV5-1 and TRBJ2-3, reads KAGVTQTPRYLIKTRGQQVTLSCSPISGHRSVSWYQQTPGQGLQFLFEYFSETQRNKGNFPGRFSGRQFSNSRSEMNVSTLELGDSALYLCASSPQDLTQYFGPGTRLTVL.

The rearrangement uses TRBV7-2 and TRBJ2-4, with 9 bases fitting TRBD1. The CDR3 is 14 amino acids. Germline V gives CDR1 SGHTA, CDR2 FQGNSA. V shed 2 bases, J shed 9 bases, and the junction held 5 bases outside the gene matches. The CDR3 DNA is TGTGCCAGCAGCTTAATTAAGACAGGGGGCATTCAGTACTTC. Translated, it gives CASSLIKTGGIQYF.

V is TRBV10-3 and J is TRBJ2-5; 9 bases are shared with TRBD2. V trimming: 2 bases; J trimming: 8 bases; junction bases outside the gene matches: 9. Germline values: CDR1 ENHRY, CDR2 SYGVKD. The CDR3 runs to 15 residues. This CDR3 reads CAISERLADGSTQYF. CDR3 nucleotide sequence: TGTGCCATCAGTGAGCGACTAGCGGACGGAAGTACCCAGTACTTC.

The chain couples TRBV4-1 to TRBJ2-4; TRBD2 agrees at 7 bases. CDR1 and CDR2 (germline): MGHRA, YSYEKL. This CDR3 spans 16 amino acids. The J segment lost 3 bases and the V segment lost 2 bases, leaving 7 bases of the junction unmatched. Here the CDR3 reads CASSQSTGTNKNIQYF. In DNA form, the CDR3 reads TGCGCCAGCAGCCAATCGACCGGGACTAACAAAAACATTCAGTACTTC.

This clonotype was found a few times. The rearrangement links TRBV9 to TRBJ2-3; D unclear. CDR1 and CDR2 (germline): SGDLS, YYNGEE. Trimming took off 2 bases at V and 2 bases at J, with 24 bases between the two ends. This CDR3 region has 19 residues. Here the CDR3 reads CASSVSGSLKRKFTDTQYF. CDR3 in DNA: TGTGCCAGCAGCGTCTCAGGTAGTTTGAAACGTAAATTCACAGATACGCAGTATTTT.

This clonotype was detected only a few times. The DNA of the CDR3 is TGCGCCAGCAGCCAAGACGGACTAGCGTCCCCAGTTGCCGCCAAAAACATTCAGTACTTC. Translation: CASSQDGLASPVAAKNIQYF. The V and J genes are TRBV4-1 and TRBJ2-4; TRBD2 aligns across 9 bases. Germline CDR1 reads MGHRA; CDR2 reads YSYEKL. V shed 0 bases, J shed 1 base, and the junction held 13 bases outside the gene matches. The CDR3 runs to 20 residues.

This clonotype occurred a few times. The chain combines TRBV6-2 or TRBV6-3 with TRBJ2-5; D is uncertain. The CDR3 runs to 13 residues. The germline CDR1 and CDR2 sequences are MNHEY and SVGEGT. Trimming removed 4 bases at V and 2 bases at J, with 8 bases between. The CDR3 nucleotides read TGTGCCAGCAGTTCCCTGTCACAAGAGACCCAGTACTTC. This codes for CASSSLSQETQYF.

This clonotype was seen a few times. This CDR3 is CSARVQGRSVPNEKLFF. CDR3 coding DNA: TGCAGTGCTAGAGTTCAGGGCAGATCGGTACCTAATGAAAAACTGTTTTTT. This chain links TRBV20-1 with TRBJ1-4; D might be TRBD1 (5 bases). V was pared by 1 base and J by 3 bases, with 18 bases between. Germline CDR1 reads DFQATT; CDR2 reads SNEGSKA (reference sequence). The CDR3 contains 17 residues.